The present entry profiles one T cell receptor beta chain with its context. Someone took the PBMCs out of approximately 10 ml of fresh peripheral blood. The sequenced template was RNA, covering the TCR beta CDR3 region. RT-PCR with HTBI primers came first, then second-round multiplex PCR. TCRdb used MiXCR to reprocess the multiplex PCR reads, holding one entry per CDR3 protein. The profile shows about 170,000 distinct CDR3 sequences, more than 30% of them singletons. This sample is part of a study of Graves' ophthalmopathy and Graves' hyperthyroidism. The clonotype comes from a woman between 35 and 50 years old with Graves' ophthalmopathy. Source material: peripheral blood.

The CDR3 DNA reads as TGCAGTGCTAGAGATTTGGACAGGGATGCTTTCTTT. Protein: CSARDLDRDAFF. J is TRBJ1-1 and V is TRBV20-1; 8 bases match TRBD1. Trimming cost V 0 bases and J 11 bases; bases outside gene matches: 5. Looked up from germline, CDR1 is DFQATT and CDR2 is SNEGSKA (reference sequence). The CDR3 length is 12 residues.